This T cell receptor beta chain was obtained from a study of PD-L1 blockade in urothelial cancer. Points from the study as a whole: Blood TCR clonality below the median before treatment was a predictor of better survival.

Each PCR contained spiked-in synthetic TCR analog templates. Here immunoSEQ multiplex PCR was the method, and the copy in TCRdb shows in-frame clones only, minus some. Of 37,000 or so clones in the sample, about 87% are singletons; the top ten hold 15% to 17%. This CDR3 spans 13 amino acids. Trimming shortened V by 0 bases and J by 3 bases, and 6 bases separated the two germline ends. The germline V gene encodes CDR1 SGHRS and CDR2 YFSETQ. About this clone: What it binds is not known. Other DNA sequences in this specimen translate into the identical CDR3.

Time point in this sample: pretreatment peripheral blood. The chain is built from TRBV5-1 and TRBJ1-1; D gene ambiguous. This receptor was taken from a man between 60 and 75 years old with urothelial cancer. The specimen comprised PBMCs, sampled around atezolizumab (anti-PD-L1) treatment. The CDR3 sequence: CASSLVQDTEAFF. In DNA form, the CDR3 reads TGCGCCAGCAGCTTGGTCCAGGACACTGAAGCTTTCTTT.